The 21 T cell receptor beta chains presented below share a single source sample, sequenced in a study of cytomegalovirus exposure and HLA in healthy donors. Researchers ran the PCR with 60 Vbeta and 13 Jbeta primers. Libraries were prepared by immunoSEQ multiplex PCR; TCRdb keeps only in-frame clonotypes and omits some of them. This table has around 150,000 clones, about 80% appearing once. The sequenced sample was PBMCs. The receptor source for this set is a man aged 25 to 40 in good health.

The rearrangement links TRBV7-9 to TRBJ2-7, with D possibly TRBD1 on 5 matching bases. Germline V CDR1 and CDR2: SEHNR, FQNEAQ (reference sequence). V was shortened by 8 bases and J by 1 base, with 21 bases between the two germline ends. The CDR3 covers 16 residues. CDR3: CASLRGQGPESYEQYF. As DNA, the CDR3 is TGTGCCAGCCTCCGTGGGCAGGGCCCAGAGTCCTACGAGCAGTACTTC.

This clone was recorded only once. V and J are TRBV5-4 and TRBJ2-3; TRBD2 matches at 10 bases. V was clipped by 4 bases and J by 3 bases; unmatched bases: 14. The germline CDR1 and CDR2 sequences are SGHNT and YYREEE (reference sequence). The CDR3 covers 18 residues. The CDR3 loop is CASSPAAGGLPLTDTQYF. The CDR3 DNA sequence: TGTGCCAGCAGCCCGGCAGCGGGAGGGCTTCCCCTTACAGATACGCAGTATTTT. Combining the CDR3 with reference TRBV5-4 and TRBJ2-3 gives the whole variable domain ETGVTQSPTHLIKTRGQQVTLRCSSQSGHNTVSWYQQALGQGPQFIFQYYREEENGRGNFPPRFSGLQFPNYSSELNVNALELDDSALYLCASSPAAGGLPLTDTQYFGPGTRLTVL.

The chain carries TRBV28 and TRBJ2-4; D not resolved. Germline values: CDR1 MDHEN, CDR2 SYDVKM. The germline V and J ends were trimmed by 4 bases and 0 bases, with 7 bases remaining between them. There are 14 residues in the CDR3. CDR3 sequence reads: CASSSQLAKNIQYF. The CDR3 bases are TGTGCCAGCAGTTCCCAATTAGCCAAAAACATTCAGTACTTC.

J is TRBJ2-6 and V is TRBV6-6; D gene unclear. Germline V gives CDR1 MNHNY, CDR2 SVGAGI (reference sequence). CDR3 length equals 15 residues. Trimming cost V 5 bases and J 2 bases, with 10 bases left between them. The CDR3 loop reads CASSLPVTGANVLTF. The DNA of the CDR3 is TGTGCCAGCAGTCTCCCGGTTACTGGGGCCAACGTCCTGACTTTC.

J is TRBJ2-1 and V is TRBV5-1, with TRBD2 matching 9 bases. The CDR3 length is 14 residues. Trimming removed 6 bases from V and 2 bases from J; junction bases left unmatched: 3. CDR1 is SGHRS and CDR2 is YFSETQ in the germline V gene. CDR3 nucleotide sequence: TGCGCCAGCACCGCGGGGGGGCCCTACAATGAGCAGTTCTTC. This gives the protein CASTAGGPYNEQFF. The entire variable domain, with the rest obtained from reference TRBV5-1 and TRBJ2-1, is as follows: KAGVTQTPRYLIKTRGQQVTLSCSPISGHRSVSWYQQTPGQGLQFLFEYFSETQRNKGNFPGRFSGRQFSNSRSEMNVSTLELGDSALYLCASTAGGPYNEQFFGPGTRLTVL.

V is TRBV4-3 and J is TRBJ2-1, with D maybe TRBD2 (5 bases). Between the trimmed V and J ends, which lost 2 bases and 5 bases, there was a span of 16 bases. Germline assignment: CDR1 LGHNA and CDR2 YSLEER. This CDR3 has 16 amino acids. The CDR3 loop reads CASSQRLREPDNEQFF. In DNA form, the CDR3 reads TGCGCCAGCAGCCAACGTTTGAGGGAACCCGACAATGAGCAGTTCTTC.

The chain combines TRBV30 with TRBJ2-3; TRBD2 matches 7 bases. Losses at the gene ends were 4 bases for V and 2 bases for J; bases not matched to a gene: 0. This CDR3 has 12 amino acids. Per the germline V gene, CDR1 is GTSNPN and CDR2 is SVGIG (reference sequence). The chain's CDR3 is CAWKRDTDTQYF. The CDR3 nucleotides are TGTGCCTGGAAGCGGGACACAGATACGCAGTATTTT. Full variable domain (outside the CDR3, taken from reference TRBV30 and TRBJ2-3): SQTIHQWPATLVQPVGSPLSLECTVEGTSNPNLYWYRQAAGRGLQLLFYSVGIGQISSEVPQNLSASRPQDRQFILSSKKLLLSDSGFYLCAWKRDTDTQYFGPGTRLTVL.

The chain couples TRBV14 to TRBJ1-1; D is perhaps TRBD1 (6 bases). The ends were cut back, 0 bases at V and 5 bases at J, with 10 bases in the middle. This CDR3 is built from 14 residues. Germline-derived CDR1 and CDR2 are SGHDN and FVKESK. The DNA of the CDR3 is TGTGCCAGCAGCCAAGAAACACAGGGAACTGAAGCTTTCTTT. The encoded protein is CASSQETQGTEAFF.

The rearrangement links TRBV19 to TRBJ1-1; the D gene is possibly TRBD1 (6 bases). The CDR3 runs to 14 residues. V was pared by 1 base and J by 1 base, with 7 bases between. Per germline, CDR1 LNHDA and CDR2 SQIVND (reference sequence). In nucleotides, the CDR3 is TGTGCCAGTAGTATAGGGACAGCGAACACTGAAGCTTTCTTT. It codes for CASSIGTANTEAFF. The full variable domain, rest sourced from reference TRBV19 and TRBJ1-1, is DGGITQSPKYLFRKEGQNVTLSCEQNLNHDAMYWYRQDPGQGLRLIYYSQIVNDFQKGDIAEGYSVSREKKESFPLTVTSAQKNPTAFYLCASSIGTANTEAFFGQGTRLTVV.

The rearrangement joins TRBV2 to TRBJ2-2; 8 bases match TRBD1. J gave up 1 base and V 6 bases, and 4 bases lay outside the gene matches. The CDR3 runs 15 residues. The germline gives CDR1 SNHLY, CDR2 FYNNEI. The CDR3 sequence is CASRRDRGNTGELFF. CDR3 sequence (DNA): TGTGCCAGCAGACGAGACAGGGGGAACACCGGGGAGCTGTTTTTT.

V is TRBV28 and J is TRBJ2-1; 11 bases agree with TRBD1. Per germline, CDR1 MDHEN and CDR2 SYDVKM. This CDR3 is built from 15 residues. The V gene end was trimmed by 5 bases and the J gene end by 8 bases; junction bases not matched to a gene: 8. CDR3: CASSPLGTGGYEQFF. The CDR3 coding sequence is TGTGCCAGCAGTCCATTGGGGACAGGGGGATATGAGCAGTTCTTC.

The chain carries TRBV6-4 and TRBJ1-3; 12 nucleotides align to TRBD1. The trim removed 8 bases at V and 5 bases at J, leaving 16 bases unmatched. This CDR3 region has 18 residues. Germline V gene lookup returns CDR1 MRHNA and CDR2 SNTAGT. The CDR3 sequence is CASPRDRGRKRFRNTIYF. The CDR3 nucleotides read TGTGCCAGCCCGCGGGACAGGGGGCGCAAGAGGTTCAGAAACACCATATATTTT.

As for this clone: At one end, the junction sequence differs from germline, possibly due to a read error. This chain uses TRBV6-6 with TRBJ2-1, with TRBD2 identical over 8 bases. The CDR3 has 13 residues. Germline CDR1 reads MNHNY; CDR2 reads SVGAGI (reference sequence). DNA of the CDR3: TGTGCCCGCAGCCGGGAGGGCCAGGGTGAGCAGTTCTTC. Translated, it gives CARSREGQGEQFF.

The chain has TRBV6-5 and TRBJ1-3; D is perhaps TRBD1 (6 bases). This CDR3 comprises 16 residues. Trimming left V 11 bases short and J 0 bases short, with 20 bases between. The germline gives CDR1 MNHEY, CDR2 SVGAGI. Written as DNA, the CDR3 is TGTGCCGCCAGTTGGGGGGGCCGCAGCTCTGGAAACACCATATATTTT. Translating it yields CAASWGGRSSGNTIYF.

The chain joins TRBV2 to TRBJ2-1; 9 bases agree with TRBD1. After removal of 7 bases from V and 2 bases from J, the junction contained 12 bases not matched to a gene. This CDR3 is built from 17 residues. CDR1 SNHLY and CDR2 FYNNEI come from the germline V gene. The CDR3 DNA reads TGTGCCAGCAAAGTTTTAGGGACAGGGAAAACCTACAATGAGCAGTTCTTC. Amino acid sequence: CASKVLGTGKTYNEQFF.

A few counts support this clone. The chain uses TRBV27 and TRBJ1-2; 7 nucleotides match TRBD1. Per germline, CDR1 MNHEY and CDR2 SMNVEV (reference sequence). The V segment lost 5 bases and the J segment 2 bases; nucleotides outside the gene matches: 14. This CDR3 comprises 17 residues. The CDR3 sequence is CASSVLGQRSPNYGYTF. The CDR3 region has the DNA TGTGCCAGCAGTGTCTTGGGACAGCGGTCCCCGAACTATGGCTACACCTTC.

The chain employs TRBV5-1 and TRBJ1-5; possibly TRBD1 for D (6 bases). V lost 0 bases and J lost 6, with 10 bases in between. Per the germline V gene, CDR1 is SGHRS and CDR2 is YFSETQ. The CDR3 consists of 14 residues. The CDR3 nucleotides are TGCGCCAGCAGCTTGGAGGGGGGGACTCAGCCCCAGCATTTT. This codes for CASSLEGGTQPQHF.

The genes are TRBV5-1 and TRBJ2-5; the D is unclear. From germline, CDR1 is SGHRS and CDR2 YFSETQ. V lost 0 bases to trimming and J lost 1 base, with 10 bases between them. The CDR3 consists of 15 residues. This CDR3 reads CASSLVWSPQETQYF. CDR3 bases: TGCGCCAGCAGCTTGGTGTGGAGCCCCCAAGAGACCCAGTACTTC. The whole variable domain, remainder taken from reference TRBV5-1 and TRBJ2-5, is KAGVTQTPRYLIKTRGQQVTLSCSPISGHRSVSWYQQTPGQGLQFLFEYFSETQRNKGNFPGRFSGRQFSNSRSEMNVSTLELGDSALYLCASSLVWSPQETQYFGPGTRLLVL.

With respect to this clone: Compared with germline, one end of the junction differs, possibly owing to a read error. This chain joins TRBV7-9 and TRBJ2-5; D gene uncertain. CDR3 size: 11 residues. Germline V gene data show CDR1 as SEHNR and CDR2 as FQNEAQ (reference sequence). For the CDR3, the DNA is TGTTCCAGCAGCTCCATGGAGACCCAGTACTTC. Translated: CSSSSMETQYF.

CDR3 region: CASSPGGRGSYEQYF. The CDR3 nucleotides read TGTGCCAGCAGCCCCGGAGGCCGTGGATCCTACGAGCAGTACTTC. V is TRBV7-9 and J is TRBJ2-7; D is perhaps TRBD2 (5 bases). V lost 5 bases to trimming and J lost 1 base, with 15 bases between them. CDR1 is SEHNR and CDR2 is FQNEAQ in the germline V gene (reference sequence). The CDR3 length is 15 residues.

This CDR3 is CASSDSGAARTEAFF. DNA of the CDR3: TGTGCCAGCAGTGACTCGGGGGCCGCAAGGACTGAAGCTTTCTTT. The gene calls are TRBV6-4 and TRBJ1-1; D may be TRBD1 (6 bases). This CDR3 spans 15 amino acids. Germline V gene data show CDR1 as MRHNA and CDR2 as SNTAGT. The germline V and J ends were trimmed by 0 bases and 5 bases, with 13 bases remaining between them.